Following are 13 T cell receptor beta chains from one sample sequenced in a study of CD8+CD57+ T cells in acquired aplastic anemia. Sequencing was done on patients that had shown CD8+CD57+ cell expansion by flow cytometry. The study profiled TCR beta VDJ and CDR3 using genomic DNA as template. In TCRdb, the reads were re-called with MiXCR into one record per CDR3 protein. There are about 200,000 distinct CDR3 sequences in the sample; approximately 65% occur only once, and roughly 50% lies in the top ten. Sequencing was done on a sample of sorted CD4+, CD8+, or CD8+CD57+ T cells (not recorded which) from PBMCs. The receptors stem from a human donor with aplastic anemia.

The rearrangement joins TRBV19 to TRBJ1-2; D gene ambiguous. Germline CDR1 LNHDA, CDR2 SQIVND (reference sequence). V lost 3 bases to trimming and J lost 6 bases, with 11 bases between them. The CDR3 length is 13 residues. CDR3 in DNA: TGTGCCAGTAGTATGTCCAGGAGGGATGGCTACACCTTC. Its protein product is CASSMSRRDGYTF.

J is TRBJ2-5 and V is TRBV15; D remains unclear. Per the germline V gene, CDR1 is LNHNV and CDR2 is YYDKDF (reference sequence). This CDR3 is 13 amino acids long. The germline V and J ends were trimmed by 5 bases and 0 bases, with 7 bases remaining between them. CDR3 region: CATSRNHQETQYF. The CDR3 region has the DNA TGTGCCACCAGCCGAAACCACCAAGAGACCCAGTACTTC.

This chain links TRBV7-2 with TRBJ2-1, with 13 bases matching TRBD2. The germline V gene has CDR1 SGHTA and CDR2 FQGNSA. The ends lost 4 bases at V and 7 bases at J; junction bases unmatched: 4. CDR3 length equals 15 residues. The CDR3 bases are TGTGCCAGCAGCTCACTAGCGGGGGGGCGGAATGAGCAGTTCTTC. Protein product: CASSSLAGGRNEQFF.

As for this clonotype: A read error is likely, as this CDR3 ends without the conserved phenylalanine or tryptophan. The chain carries TRBV2 and TRBJ2-7; 8 bases line up with TRBD1. Germline CDR1 SNHLY, CDR2 FYNNEI. The CDR3 is made up of 16 amino acids. The V gene end was trimmed by 6 bases and the J gene end by 3 bases; junction bases not matched to a gene: 13. The CDR3 bases are TGTGCCAGCAGAGAGGGGACAGGATCAAAGTACTACGAGCAGTACTCC. Its translation is CASREGTGSKYYEQYS.

Note on this clonotype: No conserved phenylalanine or tryptophan is present at the end of the CDR3, so a read error is the likely explanation. This rearrangement joins TRBV7-2 to TRBJ2-1, with a weak D call TRBD2 (5 bases). This CDR3 comprises 14 residues. V was cut by 5 bases and J by 6 bases, with 14 bases left in between. From germline, CDR1 is SGHTA and CDR2 FQGNSA. The CDR3 protein is CASSHSVAGNEQFL. CDR3 coding DNA: TGTGCCAGCAGCCATTCCGTTGCGGGCAATGAGCAGTTCCTC.

Details on this clonotype: At one boundary the junction diverges from the germline segment, which might be a read error. The rearrangement joins TRBV7-2 to TRBJ1-6; no firm D call. The CDR3 sequence is 16 residues long. CDR1 and CDR2 (germline): SGHTA, FQGNSA. CDR3 sequence (DNA): TGTGCCAGCAGCGCGTGGAGGGAACTGGATAATCCACCCCTCCACTTT. This codes for CASSAWRELDNPPLHF.

V gene TRBV19 combines with J gene TRBJ2-5, with unresolved D. The CDR3 consists of 13 residues. V lost 3 bases, J lost 2 bases, and 7 bases lay in between. Germline CDR1 LNHDA, CDR2 SQIVND (reference sequence). CDR3 in DNA: TGTGCCAGTAGTATCAGGCAGCAAGAGACCCAGTACTTC. Its protein product is CASSIRQQETQYF.

This chain uses TRBV7-6 with TRBJ2-7, with D hard to call. From germline, CDR1 is SGHVS and CDR2 FNYEAQ. Trimming removed 5 bases at V and 4 bases at J, with 9 bases between. There are 12 residues in the CDR3. The CDR3 region has the DNA TGTGCCAGCAGCGGTCAGTCGTACGAGCAGTACTTC. Translating it yields CASSGQSYEQYF.

This sequence joins TRBV7-9 and TRBJ2-5; D might be TRBD1 (5 bases). Trimming took off 5 bases at V and 0 bases at J, with 19 bases between the two ends. This CDR3 is built from 17 residues. The germline V gene has CDR1 SEHNR and CDR2 FQNEAQ (reference sequence). Here the CDR3 DNA reads TGTGCCAGCAGCACCGAGCGACAGCACTCTTACCAAGAGACCCAGTACTTC. Translation: CASSTERQHSYQETQYF.

This clonotype was seen only a few times. The V and J genes are TRBV6-2 or TRBV6-3 and TRBJ2-3; D unresolved. Germline CDR1 and CDR2: MNHEY and SVGEGT. CDR3 length: 11 residues. With 3 bases removed from V and 6 bases from J, the gap between germline ends came to 4 bases. The DNA for the CDR3 is TGTGCCAGCAGTTATCCGGATACGCAGTATTTT. It specifies CASSYPDTQYF.

The chain carries TRBV7-8 and TRBJ1-2; no clear D gene. This CDR3 has 12 amino acids. Germline CDR1 is SGHVS and CDR2 is FQNEAQ. The germline V and J ends were trimmed by 3 bases and 4 bases, with 6 bases remaining between them. For the CDR3, the DNA is TGTGCCAGCAGCTTCAAGGGCTATGGCTACACCTTC. The encoded protein is CASSFKGYGYTF.

This clonotype was recorded only once. The chain carries TRBV7-2 and TRBJ2-5; D is undetermined. This CDR3 has 14 amino acids. CDR1 and CDR2 (germline): SGHTA, FQGNSA. Trimming removed 7 bases at V and 4 bases at J, with 16 bases between. This chain's CDR3 is CASKPSGRLETQYF. The DNA of the CDR3 is TGTGCCAGCAAGCCGAGTGGTAGGCTAGAGACCCAGTACTTC.

The chain couples TRBV20-1 to TRBJ1-5, with a weak D call TRBD1 (5 bases). The germline V gene encodes CDR1 DFQATT and CDR2 SNEGSKA (reference sequence). CDR3 length: 14 amino acids. The ends were cut back, 3 bases at V and 1 base at J, with 10 bases in the middle. CDR3 amino acids: CSASPRGSNQPQHF. CDR3 DNA sequence: TGCAGTGCTAGTCCCCGGGGCAGCAATCAGCCCCAGCATTTT.